This passage covers 8 T cell receptor beta chains from one sample sequenced in a study of T cell repertoires in Merkel cell carcinoma. Method: immunoSEQ multiplex PCR; TCRdb's copy keeps in-frame clones and lacks some. The sample includes 11,000 to 15,000 clones, 76% of them seen just once. Sequencing was done on a sample of tumor tissue. The receptors come from an adult with Merkel cell carcinoma.

This sequence joins TRBV19 and TRBJ2-3; D perhaps matches TRBD2 (5 bases). V lost 2 bases and J lost 6, with 9 bases in between. CDR1 and CDR2 from the germline V gene are LNHDA and SQIVND (reference sequence). The length of the CDR3 is 13 residues. CDR3 region: CASSIQAEDTQYF. The CDR3 nucleotides read TGTGCCAGTAGTATACAAGCGGAGGATACGCAGTATTTT.

This chain connects TRBV7-9 to TRBJ1-6; perhaps TRBD1 as D (5 bases). The CDR3 has 15 residues. Germline CDR1 is SEHNR and CDR2 is FQNEAQ (reference sequence). V gave up 1 base and J gave up 9 bases, with 13 bases separating them. The CDR3 coding sequence is TGTGCCAGCAGCTTAGGGAGTCAGGGTGGTTCACCCCTCCACTTT. Translated, it gives CASSLGSQGGSPLHF.

This chain uses TRBV7-3 with TRBJ2-7, with D possibly matching TRBD2 (6 bases). V lost 3 bases to trimming and J lost 3 bases, with 15 bases between them. Germline loops: CDR1 SGHTA, CDR2 FQGTGA. This CDR3 spans 15 amino acids. The chain's CDR3 is CASSFDSGPFYEQYF. CDR3 in DNA: TGTGCCAGCAGCTTTGATAGCGGACCTTTCTACGAGCAGTACTTC.

The chain has TRBV9 and TRBJ1-4; no firm D call. Trimming removed 3 bases at V and 8 bases at J, with 11 bases between. The germline gives CDR1 SGDLS, CDR2 YYNGEE. This CDR3 has 13 residues. The CDR3 sequence is CASSGPSDEKLFF. The DNA for the CDR3 is TGTGCCAGCAGCGGGCCTTCGGACGAAAAACTGTTTTTT.

The chain uses TRBV27 and TRBJ1-2, with 7 bases matching TRBD1. The CDR3 length is 15 residues. The V and J ends lost 6 bases and 2 bases, in that order; junction bases with no gene match: 9. Germline V lookup: CDR1 MNHEY, CDR2 SMNVEV (reference sequence). CDR3 amino acids: CASSPGLRGNYGYTF. CDR3 coding DNA: TGTGCCAGCAGCCCTGGTCTCAGGGGGAACTATGGCTACACCTTC.

This chain uses TRBV9 with TRBJ2-7, with 11 bases matching TRBD2. After removal of 2 bases from V and 2 bases from J, the junction contained 3 bases not matched to a gene. The V gene's germline CDR1 is SGDLS and CDR2 YYNGEE. The CDR3 has 15 amino acids. The chain's CDR3 is CASSVSTSGAYEQYF. CDR3 sequence (DNA): TGTGCCAGCAGCGTCTCGACTAGCGGGGCCTACGAGCAGTACTTC.

The DNA of the CDR3 is TGTGCCTGGAGCCAAGATAGCAATCAGCCCCAGCATTTT. Protein product: CAWSQDSNQPQHF. This chain uses TRBV30 with TRBJ1-5, with D unclear. Germline CDR1 GTSNPN, CDR2 SVGIG (reference sequence). The CDR3 spans 13 residues. The V end was cut by 3 bases, the J end by 0 bases, with 6 bases between.

The chain is built from TRBV7-3 and TRBJ2-1, with 7 bases that match TRBD2. Trimming cost V 1 base and J 5 bases; bases outside gene matches: 11. Germline CDR1 is SGHTA and CDR2 is FQGTGA. CDR3 size: 17 residues. This chain's CDR3 is CASSLMGFARGNNEQFF. CDR3 nucleotide sequence: TGTGCCAGCAGCTTAATGGGCTTTGCGCGGGGGAACAATGAGCAGTTCTTC.